The clone carrying this T cell receptor (beta chain) was observed at least ten times. Trimming took 3 bases from V and 1 from J, leaving 14 bases between them. This CDR3 has 16 amino acids. CDR1 SGDLS and CDR2 YYNGEE come from the germline V gene. One entry per CDR3 protein results from TCRdb running MiXCR on the RT-PCR reads. This table has about 700,000 distinct CDR3 sequences, 13% to 15% appearing once. This chain connects TRBV9 to TRBJ2-1; D gene unclear. What was sequenced was memory CD4+ T cells from blood. This receptor was identified in a female donor in good health, serving as a healthy control. CDR3 bases: TGTGCCAGCAGCGAGGGCCCAGGTGGGTCCTACAATGAGCAGTTCTTC. Protein: CASSEGPGGSYNEQFF.